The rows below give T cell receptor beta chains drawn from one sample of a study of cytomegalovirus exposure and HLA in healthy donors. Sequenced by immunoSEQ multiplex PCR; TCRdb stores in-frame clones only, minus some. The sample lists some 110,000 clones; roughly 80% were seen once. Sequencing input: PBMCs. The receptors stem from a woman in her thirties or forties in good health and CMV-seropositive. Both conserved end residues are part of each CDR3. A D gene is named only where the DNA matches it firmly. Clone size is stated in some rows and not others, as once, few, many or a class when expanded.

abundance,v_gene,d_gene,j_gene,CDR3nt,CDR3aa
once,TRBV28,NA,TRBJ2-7,TGTGCCAGCAGTTTTGTCGAATTTCCCTACGAGCAGTACTTC,CASSFVEFPYEQYF
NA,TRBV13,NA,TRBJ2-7,TGTGCCAGCAGTTGTGCAGACTACGAGCAGTACTTC,CASSCADYEQYF
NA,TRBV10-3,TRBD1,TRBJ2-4,TGTGCCATCACTCCGAGGACAGGCGTCGGAAACATTCAGTACTTC,CAITPRTGVGNIQYF
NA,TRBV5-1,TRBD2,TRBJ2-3,TGCGCCAGCAGCACCGGACTAGGCACAGATACGCAGTATTTT,CASSTGLGTDTQYF
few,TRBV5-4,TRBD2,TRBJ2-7,TGTGCCAGCAGCTTGGTTTCTAGCGGGGCTCTCCTACGAGGGGGGCAGTACTTC,CASSLVSSGALLRGGQYF
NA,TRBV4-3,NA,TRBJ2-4,TGCGCCAGCAGCCAAGATCCCCAGGTAGCCAAAAACATTCAGTACTTC,CASSQDPQVAKNIQYF
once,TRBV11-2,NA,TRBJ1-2,TGTGCCAGCAGCTCCTGGGATTCGACAGCTATCGCTTATGGCTACACCTTC,CASSSWDSTAIAYGYTF
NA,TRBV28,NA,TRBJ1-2,TGTGCCAGCAGTCCGATACAGGGCTGGGGGGGCTACACCTTC,CASSPIQGWGGYTF
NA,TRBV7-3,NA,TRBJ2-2,TGTGCCAGCAGCGACGAGGTTAACACCGGGGAGCTGTTTTTT,CASSDEVNTGELFF
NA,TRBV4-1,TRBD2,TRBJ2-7,TGCGCCAGCAGCCAAGAGCGGCAGGGAGGGCGCTACGAGCAGTACTTC,CASSQERQGGRYEQYF
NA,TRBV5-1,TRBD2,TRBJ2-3,TGCGCCAGCAGCTCTTTTACTAGCGGCACAGATACGCAGTATTTT,CASSSFTSGTDTQYF
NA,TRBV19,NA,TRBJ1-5,TGTGCCAGTAGTATACAGGGCCAGCCCCAGCATTTT,CASSIQGQPQHF
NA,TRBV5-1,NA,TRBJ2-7,TGCGCCAGCAGCCAGGACAGAAACTCCTACGAGCAGTACTTC,CASSQDRNSYEQYF
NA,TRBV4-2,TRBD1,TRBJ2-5,TGTGCCAGCAGCCGACAGGGGGTGTTAGAGACCCAGTACTTC,CASSRQGVLETQYF
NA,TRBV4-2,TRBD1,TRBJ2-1,TGTGCCAGCAGCCAACGGGACAGCTACAATGAGCAGTTCTTC,CASSQRDSYNEQFF
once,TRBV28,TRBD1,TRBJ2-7,TGTGCCAGCAGCCGGGACAGGGGTCGGACCTACGAGCAGTACTTC,CASSRDRGRTYEQYF
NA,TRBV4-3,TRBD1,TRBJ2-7,TGCGCCAGCAGCCAAGTTACAGGGGCCTTCTACGAGCAGTACTTC,CASSQVTGAFYEQYF
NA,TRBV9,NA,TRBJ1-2,TGTGCCAGCAGCGCCCAGGGGCCCAACTATGGCTACACCTTC,CASSAQGPNYGYTF
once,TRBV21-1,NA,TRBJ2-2,TGTGCCAGCAGCTCCTTCGGTAGATCCGGGGAGCTGTTTTTT,CASSSFGRSGELFF
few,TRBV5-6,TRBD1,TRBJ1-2,TGTGCCAGCAGCCCCGACAGGGTCGGTGGCTACACCTTC,CASSPDRVGGYTF
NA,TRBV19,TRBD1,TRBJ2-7,TGTGCCAGTAGTTCGTCAGGGGGCGCGTTCTACGAGCAGTACTTC,CASSSSGGAFYEQYF
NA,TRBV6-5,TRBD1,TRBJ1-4,TGTGCCAGCAGTTACTTCGGGACAGGGAATGAAAAACTGTTTTTT,CASSYFGTGNEKLFF
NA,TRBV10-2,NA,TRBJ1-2,TGCGCCAGCAGTGAGTCTGGAGAGGGGGATTATGGCTACACCTTC,CASSESGEGDYGYTF
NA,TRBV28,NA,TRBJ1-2,TGTGCCAGTTCTAGGGGGGAGGGAGACCCTAACTATGGCTACACCTTC,CASSRGEGDPNYGYTF
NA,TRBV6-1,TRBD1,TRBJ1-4,TGTGCCAGCAGTGGCACCAACAGGGGGCAAAGGGAACTGTTTTTT,CASSGTNRGQRELFF
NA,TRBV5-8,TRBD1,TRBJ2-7,TGTGCCAGCAGCTTCTGGACAGGGAGCTACGAGCAGTACTTC,CASSFWTGSYEQYF
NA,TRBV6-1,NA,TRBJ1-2,TGTGCCAGCGGGTTGGGTGCGACATATGGCTACACCTTC,CASGLGATYGYTF
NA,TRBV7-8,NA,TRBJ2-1,TGTGCCAGCAGCTTAGTTGCGTTGTCGGATGAGCAGTTCTTC,CASSLVALSDEQFF
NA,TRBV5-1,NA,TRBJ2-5,TGCGCCAGCAGCTTGGTGGGCAGACAAGAGACCCAGTACTTC,CASSLVGRQETQYF
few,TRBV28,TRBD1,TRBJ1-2,TGTGCCAGCAGCCAAAATCCGGGACAGGGTAGCTATGGCTACACCTTC,CASSQNPGQGSYGYTF
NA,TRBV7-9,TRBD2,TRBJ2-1,TGTTCCAGCAGCCTGACTAGCGGCCAATTCTACAATGAGCAGTTCTTC,CSSSLTSGQFYNEQFF
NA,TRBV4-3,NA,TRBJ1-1,TGCGCCAGCAGCCAAGAAAAGGGGTTGAACACTGAAGCTTTCTTT,CASSQEKGLNTEAFF
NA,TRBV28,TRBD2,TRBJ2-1,TGTGCCAGCAGCCCGAGCGGGAGTTCCGGGGGCGAGCAGTTCTTC,CASSPSGSSGGEQFF
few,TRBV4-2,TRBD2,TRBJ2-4,TGTGCCAGCAGCCAAGATGGGGACTATACCGGAAACATTCAGTACTTC,CASSQDGDYTGNIQYF
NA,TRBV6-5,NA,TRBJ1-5,TGTGCCAGCAGTTACTCGGGCAGCCCAAATCAGCCCCAGCATTTT,CASSYSGSPNQPQHF
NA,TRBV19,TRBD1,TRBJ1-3,TGTGCCAGTAGTAAAGGGACAGCCTTCTCTGGAAACACCATATATTTT,CASSKGTAFSGNTIYF
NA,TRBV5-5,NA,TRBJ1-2,TGTGCCAGCAGCTGGGAGAGGACCGTCTATGGCTACACCTTC,CASSWERTVYGYTF
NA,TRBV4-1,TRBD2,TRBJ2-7,TGCGCCAGCAGCCAAGAAACAGCGGGGGTGAACTACGAGCAGTACTTC,CASSQETAGVNYEQYF
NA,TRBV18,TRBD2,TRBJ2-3,TGTGCCAGCTCACCGCCAGGACTAGCGGGAGGGATAACAGATACGCAGTATTTT,CASSPPGLAGGITDTQYF
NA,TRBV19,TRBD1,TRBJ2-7,TGTGCCAGTAGTCCCCGGACAGGCTACGAGCAGTACTTC,CASSPRTGYEQYF
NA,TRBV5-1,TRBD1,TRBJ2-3,TGCGCCAGCAGCTTGGGGGACAGGATAGGGACAGATACGCAGTATTTT,CASSLGDRIGTDTQYF
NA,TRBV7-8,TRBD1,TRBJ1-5,TGTGCCAGCAGCTCGGACAGGGTGGGCAATCAGCCCCAGCATTTT,CASSSDRVGNQPQHF
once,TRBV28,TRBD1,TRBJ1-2,TGTGCCAGCGTGATTCAAGGGGGCGGCAACTATGGCTACACCTTC,CASVIQGGGNYGYTF
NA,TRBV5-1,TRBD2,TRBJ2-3,TGCGCCAGCAGCTTTGGGGCTAAGCGGGGGGATACGCAGTATTTT,CASSFGAKRGDTQYF
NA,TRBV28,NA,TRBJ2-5,TGTGCCAGCAGCCCCCTCGGGACTCGGCGGACCCAGTACTTC,CASSPLGTRRTQYF
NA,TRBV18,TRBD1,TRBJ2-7,TGTGCCAGCTCACCAGGCAGGGGGAACTCCTACGAGCAGTACTTC,CASSPGRGNSYEQYF
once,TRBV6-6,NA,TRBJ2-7,TGTGCCAGCAGTTACCGACCCAGGCAGGGGTTCTCCGAGCAGTACTTC,CASSYRPRQGFSEQYF
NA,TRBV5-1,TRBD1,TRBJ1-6,TGCGCCAGCACGCGGACAACAGGGGCCTACTATAATTCACCCCTCCACTTT,CASTRTTGAYYNSPLHF